These 22 T cell receptor beta chains originate from one sample sequenced in a study of T cell responses to AZD1222 COVID-19 vaccine. Assay: immunoSEQ multiplex PCR; the TCRdb copy retains only in-frame clones and omits some. The top ten hold over 5.5% of the sample, which has about 110,000 clones, 70% to 85% seen once. This sample comprised peripheral blood, obtained on day 0 of AZD1222 vaccination. These receptors originate from an adult in good health.

The chain employs TRBV5-6 and TRBJ2-2; 7 positions agree with TRBD1. The CDR3 is made up of 15 amino acids. CDR1 SGHDT and CDR2 YYEEEE come from the germline V gene. The ends lost 4 bases at V and 5 bases at J; junction bases unmatched: 8. The chain's CDR3 is CASSGLQGTTGELFF. The DNA of the CDR3 is TGTGCCAGCAGCGGGTTACAGGGGACGACCGGGGAGCTGTTTTTT. The variable domain in full, with the rest retrieved from reference TRBV5-6 and TRBJ2-2, is DAGVTQSPTHLIKTRGQQVTLRCSPKSGHDTVSWYQQALGQGPQFIFQYYEEEERQRGNFPDRFSGHQFPNYSSELNVNALLLGDSALYLCASSGLQGTTGELFFGEGSRLTVL.

The chain links TRBV24-1 to TRBJ2-1; D is unclear. Germline loops: CDR1 KGHDR, CDR2 SFDVKD. Trimming removed 7 bases at V and 6 bases at J, with 15 bases between. This CDR3 is built from 14 residues. CDR3 in amino acids: CATRGKGRANEQFF. In nucleotides, the CDR3 is TGTGCCACCAGAGGTAAGGGTCGGGCCAATGAGCAGTTCTTC.

This chain links TRBV7-6 with TRBJ2-5; D call uncertain. Germline V gene sequence: CDR1 SGHVS, CDR2 FNYEAQ. The germline V and J ends were trimmed by 8 bases and 1 base, with 14 bases remaining between them. The CDR3 has 14 residues. CDR3 in DNA: TGTGCCAGCTCCTCGGCAGGCCCCCAAGAGACCCAGTACTTC. Translating it yields CASSSAGPQETQYF.

The chain combines TRBV28 with TRBJ1-4; D is ambiguous. Deletions cut 3 bases from V and 0 bases from J, with 5 bases between. Per germline, CDR1 MDHEN and CDR2 SYDVKM. The CDR3 length is 14 residues. The DNA for the CDR3 is TGTGCCAGCAGTTTCGTCTCAACTAATGAAAAACTGTTTTTT. Amino acids: CASSFVSTNEKLFF.

This clone was seen only once. The gene calls are TRBV28 and TRBJ1-5, with TRBD1 matching over 7 bases. CDR3 length: 14 amino acids. CDR1 and CDR2 from the germline V gene are MDHEN and SYDVKM. After removal of 8 bases from V and 4 bases from J, the junction contained 8 bases not matched to a gene. CDR3 in DNA: TGTGCCAGCGGAGGGACAGCAAAAAATCAGCCCCAGCATTTT. Translating it yields CASGGTAKNQPQHF.

The rearrangement joins TRBV10-3 to TRBJ1-5; a weak D match, TRBD1 (5 bases). CDR3 length: 14 residues. CDR1 and CDR2 from the germline V gene are ENHRY and SYGVKD. V lost 6 bases and J 6 bases, leaving 15 bases between the germline ends. This CDR3 reads CAISLSSGGQPQHF. CDR3 bases: TGTGCCATCAGCCTATCCTCCGGGGGTCAGCCCCAGCATTTT.

A note on this clone: The junction shows a germline mismatch at one end, possibly a read error. V usage is TRBV5-5 and J usage is TRBJ1-2, with D unclear. The CDR3 covers 14 residues. Looked up from germline, CDR1 is SGHKS and CDR2 is YYEKEE (reference sequence). CDR3 region: CASSRAWTNYGYTF. For the CDR3, the DNA is TGTGCCAGCAGTCGAGCGTGGACTAATTATGGCTACACCTTC.

The chain is built from TRBV4-2 and TRBJ1-6; no clear D. There are 17 residues in the CDR3. The germline V and J ends were trimmed by 0 bases and 3 bases, with 12 bases remaining between them. Germline values: CDR1 LGHNA, CDR2 YNFKEQ. CDR3 bases: TGTGCCAGCAGCCAAGAGGAGGTTTTAGACTATAATTCACCCCTCCACTTT. It translates to CASSQEEVLDYNSPLHF.

CDR3 loop: CASRPMQGSPNSPLHF. The CDR3 DNA follows: TGCGCCAGCAGGCCTATGCAGGGGTCTCCTAATTCACCCCTCCACTTT. The chain couples TRBV5-1 to TRBJ1-6, with a possible D match to TRBD1 (6 bases). The CDR3 extends over 16 amino acids. The V gene lost 5 bases and the J gene lost 6 bases, with 18 bases spanning the gap. Germline V lookup: CDR1 SGHRS, CDR2 YFSETQ. The full variable domain, rest sourced from reference TRBV5-1 and TRBJ1-6, is KAGVTQTPRYLIKTRGQQVTLSCSPISGHRSVSWYQQTPGQGLQFLFEYFSETQRNKGNFPGRFSGRQFSNSRSEMNVSTLELGDSALYLCASRPMQGSPNSPLHFGNGTRLTVT.

The chain joins TRBV4-3 to TRBJ1-4; D is ambiguous. The CDR3 runs to 16 residues. Between the trimmed V and J ends, which lost 1 base and 0 bases, there was a span of 9 bases. CDR1 and CDR2 (germline): LGHNA, YSLEER. CDR3 in DNA: TGCGCCAGCAGCCAAGGAGGTACATCAACTAATGAAAAACTGTTTTTT. It encodes CASSQGGTSTNEKLFF.

This rearrangement joins TRBV7-8 to TRBJ1-5, with 8 positions matching TRBD1. V lost 8 bases, J lost 8 bases, and 8 bases stayed unmatched. This CDR3 is 13 amino acids long. The germline V gene encodes CDR1 SGHVS and CDR2 FQNEAQ. As DNA, the CDR3 is TGTGCCAGCGAGGGGACAGGCGACGAGCCCCAGCATTTT. Protein product: CASEGTGDEPQHF.

CDR3 loop: CASSLYRVYGYTF. The CDR3 DNA sequence: TGTGCCAGCAGTTTATACCGGGTCTATGGCTACACCTTC. The chain is built from TRBV28 and TRBJ1-2; D gene uncertain. The V gene lost 1 base and the J gene lost 4 bases, with 7 bases spanning the gap. The CDR3 is 13 residues long. Per the germline V gene, CDR1 is MDHEN and CDR2 is SYDVKM.

The chain recombines TRBV6-4 with TRBJ2-2; 8 positions agree with TRBD1. The CDR3 is 14 residues long. V lost 6 bases, J lost 3 bases, and 3 bases stayed unmatched. The V gene's germline CDR1 is MRHNA and CDR2 SNTAGT. Here the CDR3 reads CASSDRGDTGELFF. The CDR3 DNA sequence: TGTGCCAGCAGCGACAGGGGTGACACCGGGGAGCTGTTTTTT.

This clone appeared once. The chain combines TRBV20-1 with TRBJ2-1; 8 positions match TRBD2. The V segment lost 3 bases and the J segment 8 bases; nucleotides outside the gene matches: 3. The germline V gene encodes CDR1 DFQATT and CDR2 SNEGSKA (reference sequence). The CDR3 extends over 12 amino acids. The DNA for the CDR3 is TGCAGTGCTAGTACTAGCGGAGATGAGCAGTTCTTC. This sequence encodes CSASTSGDEQFF.

The V gene is TRBV5-6, the J gene TRBJ2-6, with TRBD1 matching 8 bases. V lost 2 bases and J lost 4; bases outside the gene matches: 5. CDR3 length: 16 residues. From germline, CDR1 is SGHDT and CDR2 YYEEEE. This CDR3 reads CASSFQGAMGANVLTF. The CDR3 nucleotides are TGTGCCAGCAGCTTCCAGGGGGCCATGGGGGCCAACGTCCTGACTTTC.

The rearrangement links TRBV7-9 to TRBJ1-2; unclear D gene. Trimming left V 0 bases short and J 4 bases short, with 18 bases between. Germline V lookup: CDR1 SEHNR, CDR2 FQNEAQ (reference sequence). The CDR3 is 17 amino acids. This CDR3 is CASSLAQGLNLGYGYTF. CDR3 coding DNA: TGTGCCAGCAGCTTAGCGCAAGGACTGAACTTGGGCTATGGCTACACCTTC.

The chain links TRBV7-2 to TRBJ1-1, with no clear D. The V and J ends lost 2 bases and 8 bases respectively, with 15 bases between them. This CDR3 has 14 amino acids. Germline loops: CDR1 SGHTA, CDR2 FQGNSA. The CDR3 nucleotides read TGTGCCAGCAGCTTACATCGAGGGCAGAGGGAAGCTTTCTTT. Amino acid sequence: CASSLHRGQREAFF.

The chain employs TRBV15 and TRBJ2-7; D is tentatively TRBD1 or TRBD2 (5 bases each). The ends were cut back, 3 bases at V and 3 bases at J, with 21 bases in the middle. The CDR3 sequence is 17 residues long. CDR1 and CDR2 from the germline V gene are LNHNV and YYDKDF (reference sequence). Here the CDR3 DNA reads TGTGCCACCAGCAGGGGTGCCGGGGCCCTTAATGGCTACGAGCAGTACTTC. Amino acids: CATSRGAGALNGYEQYF.

The J gene is TRBJ1-2, the V gene TRBV15; unclear D gene. CDR1 LNHNV and CDR2 YYDKDF come from the germline V gene (reference sequence). This CDR3 has 16 amino acids. V dropped 1 base and J dropped 1 base, with 13 bases sitting between them. CDR3 in amino acids: CATSRGNTGFNYGYTF. The CDR3 DNA reads as TGTGCCACCAGCAGAGGAAATACCGGCTTTAACTATGGCTACACCTTC.

This clone came up a few times. J is TRBJ1-2 and V is TRBV29-1; D gene ambiguous. The CDR3 extends over 11 amino acids. Germline loops: CDR1 SQVTM, CDR2 ANQGSEA. V was shortened by 6 bases and J by 7 bases, with 12 bases between the two germline ends. The CDR3 coding sequence is TGCAGCGTGGGGTCCTCCGCTGGCTACACCTTC. Amino acids: CSVGSSAGYTF. Full variable domain (outside the CDR3, taken from reference TRBV29-1 and TRBJ1-2): SAVISQKPSRDICQRGTSLTIQCQVDSQVTMMFWYRQQPGQSLTLIATANQGSEATYESGFVIDKFPISRPNLTFSTLTVSNMSPEDSSIYLCSVGSSAGYTFGSGTRLTVV.

The V gene is TRBV7-9, the J gene TRBJ1-2, with no clear D. The CDR3 extends over 13 amino acids. The germline gives CDR1 SEHNR, CDR2 FQNEAQ (reference sequence). With 4 bases removed from V and 13 bases from J, the gap between germline ends came to 19 bases. As DNA, the CDR3 is TGTGCCAGCAGCTCTAAGGACCGCTATCGGCGCACCTTC. Its protein is CASSSKDRYRRTF.

The DNA of the CDR3 is TGTGCCAGCATGGATTCGAGCTTCTATGGCTACACCTTC. Its protein is CASMDSSFYGYTF. The chain links TRBV28 to TRBJ1-2, with D hard to call. The CDR3 is 13 residues long. Deletions cut 7 bases from V and 4 bases from J, with 13 bases between. CDR1 is MDHEN, CDR2 SYDVKM, per germline.